A single sample gave rise to the 20 T cell receptor beta chains below, sequenced in a study of blood T cell repertoires in COVID-19. TCRdb's copy holds only in-frame clones and misses some; the assay was immunoSEQ multiplex PCR. This table holds around 60,000 clones, just over 85% found once. Sample: peripheral blood. The origin of the receptors is a woman of 80 years or more with acute or convalescent COVID-19.

This clone is a singleton in its sample. The chain uses TRBV19 and TRBJ1-1; 7 positions agree with TRBD1. This CDR3 is 18 amino acids long. V trimming: 7 bases; J trimming: 4 bases; junction bases outside the gene matches: 21. Germline V gene lookup returns CDR1 LNHDA and CDR2 SQIVND (reference sequence). The CDR3 DNA follows: TGTGCCAGTACCCCGGGTCGGGGCAGGGGGGTCGGTGGCACTGAAGCTTTCTTT. As protein: CASTPGRGRGVGGTEAFF.

The chain has TRBV5-4 and TRBJ1-1; D might be TRBD1 (5 bases). The CDR3 length is 16 residues. Germline V lookup: CDR1 SGHNT, CDR2 YYREEE (reference sequence). Trimming shortened V by 4 bases and J by 1 base, and 17 bases separated the two germline ends. CDR3 region: CASSRPPGDPNTEAFF. The CDR3 DNA is TGTGCCAGCAGCCGGCCGCCGGGGGATCCGAACACTGAAGCTTTCTTT. The full variable domain, completed using reference TRBV5-4 and TRBJ1-1, is ETGVTQSPTHLIKTRGQQVTLRCSSQSGHNTVSWYQQALGQGPQFIFQYYREEENGRGNFPPRFSGLQFPNYSSELNVNALELDDSALYLCASSRPPGDPNTEAFFGQGTRLTVV.

The chain employs TRBV19 and TRBJ1-4; D might be TRBD1 (5 bases). Looked up from germline, CDR1 is LNHDA and CDR2 is SQIVND (reference sequence). This CDR3 contains 15 residues. The ends were cut back, 1 base at V and 6 bases at J, with 12 bases in the middle. The DNA of the CDR3 is TGTGCCAGTAGTATAGGTTCGGACATTTATGAAAAACTGTTTTTT. Amino acid sequence: CASSIGSDIYEKLFF.

The chain joins TRBV4-3 to TRBJ1-5, with D perhaps matching TRBD1 (6 bases). Trimming took off 2 bases at V and 5 bases at J, with 13 bases between the two ends. The CDR3 is 15 amino acids. Germline V CDR1 and CDR2: LGHNA, YSLEER. The CDR3 sequence: CASSQTQGNDQPQHF. The CDR3 DNA sequence: TGCGCCAGCAGCCAAACGCAGGGGAACGATCAGCCCCAGCATTTT.

The V and J genes are TRBV7-9 and TRBJ2-3; TRBD2 matches at 7 bases. There are 15 residues in the CDR3. Unmatched junction bases numbered 4, after V lost 3 bases and J lost 1 base. CDR1 and CDR2 (germline): SEHNR, FQNEAQ (reference sequence). CDR3 DNA sequence: TGTGCCAGCAGCTTGTCCAGCGGGGGCACAGATACGCAGTATTTT. The encoded protein is CASSLSSGGTDTQYF.

The J gene is TRBJ1-3, the V gene TRBV6-5, with a possible D match to TRBD1 (5 bases). CDR1 MNHEY and CDR2 SVGAGI come from the germline V gene. This CDR3 comprises 15 residues. V lost 10 bases, J lost 4 bases, and 20 bases lay in between. CDR3 amino acids: CATSVIQGAGNTIYF. The CDR3 DNA follows: TGTGCCACCTCGGTGATTCAGGGTGCGGGAAACACCATATATTTT.

J is TRBJ1-1 and V is TRBV29-1, with D maybe TRBD1 (5 bases). The V and J ends lost 8 bases and 5 bases respectively, with 21 bases between them. Germline CDR1 and CDR2: SQVTM and ANQGSEA. The CDR3 totals 14 residues. As DNA, the CDR3 is TGCAGCACCAAGACGGCAGGGCTTGGGACTGAAGCTTTCTTT. This codes for CSTKTAGLGTEAFF.

This clone was picked up a small number of times. The chain uses TRBV19 and TRBJ1-2; weak D call: TRBD1 (6 bases). The CDR3 contains 15 residues. The germline V gene has CDR1 LNHDA and CDR2 SQIVND (reference sequence). V lost 5 bases, J lost 8 bases, and 21 bases lay in between. CDR3 sequence (DNA): TGTGCCAGTAGTGCCGCCCTAGGGACATTTCGGGGCTACACCTTC. Its translation: CASSAALGTFRGYTF.

This clone was observed once. This chain joins TRBV12-3 or TRBV12-4 and TRBJ1-3; D is unclear. With 5 bases removed from V and 3 bases from J, the gap between germline ends came to 5 bases. This CDR3 comprises 12 residues. The CDR3 DNA sequence: TGTGCCAGCAGTGACTATGGAAACACCATATATTTT. Translating gives CASSDYGNTIYF.

The genes are TRBV9 and TRBJ2-3; D ambiguous. Germline V gene sequence: CDR1 SGDLS, CDR2 YYNGEE. The CDR3 has 13 amino acids. Trimming took off 3 bases at V and 1 base at J, with 6 bases between the two ends. CDR3 DNA sequence: TGTGCCAGCAGCGCCCAGGGCACAGATACGCAGTATTTT. It is translated as CASSAQGTDTQYF.

V usage is TRBV30 and J usage is TRBJ1-1; D is unresolved. Germline V gene lookup returns CDR1 GTSNPN and CDR2 SVGIG (reference sequence). Trimming left V 0 bases short and J 1 base short, with 9 bases between. The CDR3 has 14 residues. The CDR3 loop reads CAWSVGLGNTEAFF. The DNA of the CDR3 is TGTGCCTGGAGTGTGGGTCTAGGGAACACTGAAGCTTTCTTT. Combining the CDR3 with reference TRBV30 and TRBJ1-1 gives the whole variable domain SQTIHQWPATLVQPVGSPLSLECTVEGTSNPNLYWYRQAAGRGLQLLFYSVGIGQISSEVPQNLSASRPQDRQFILSSKKLLLSDSGFYLCAWSVGLGNTEAFFGQGTRLTVV.

Written as DNA, the CDR3 is TGTGCCAGCAGTCGAGGGGGCTATAGCAATCAGCCCCAGCATTTT. Protein: CASSRGGYSNQPQHF. The gene calls are TRBV2 and TRBJ1-5, with 7 positions matching TRBD1. Germline V lookup: CDR1 SNHLY, CDR2 FYNNEI. The CDR3 has 15 residues. The junction had 4 bases not matched to a gene; V was cut back by 5 bases and J by 0 bases. Full variable domain (missing parts from reference TRBV2 and TRBJ1-5): EPEVTQTPSHQVTQMGQEVILRCVPISNHLYFYWYRQILGQKVEFLVSFYNNEISEKSEIFDDQFSVERPDGSNFTLKIRSTKLEDSAMYFCASSRGGYSNQPQHFGDGTRLSIL.

The CDR3 reads CASSPAVTSNTGELFF. The DNA for the CDR3 is TGCGCCAGCAGCCCGGCAGTGACATCAAACACCGGGGAGCTGTTTTTT. The chain carries TRBV5-1 and TRBJ2-2, with D unresolved. The germline gives CDR1 SGHRS, CDR2 YFSETQ. V lost 4 bases, J lost 2 bases, and 15 bases lay in between. This CDR3 comprises 16 residues.

This sequence joins TRBV6-6 and TRBJ1-2; D might be TRBD1 (6 bases). CDR3 length: 13 amino acids. V gave up 7 bases and J gave up 5 bases, with 14 bases separating them. Germline assignment: CDR1 MNHNY and CDR2 SVGAGI (reference sequence). The CDR3 loop is CASNPGGQYGYTF. The CDR3, as DNA: TGTGCCAGCAACCCGGGAGGACAGTATGGCTACACCTTC.

The chain links TRBV11-2 to TRBJ2-3, with 7 bases fitting TRBD2. Unmatched junction bases numbered 7, after V lost 1 base and J lost 3 bases. The germline CDR1 and CDR2 sequences are SGHAT and FQNNGV. The CDR3 covers 16 residues. CDR3 amino acids: CASSLGRGRGTDTQYF. In DNA, the CDR3 is TGTGCCAGCAGCTTAGGACGCGGGCGGGGGACAGATACGCAGTATTTT.

The chain recombines TRBV2 with TRBJ2-5; 11 nucleotides agree with TRBD2. This CDR3 contains 16 residues. Germline-derived CDR1 and CDR2 are SNHLY and FYNNEI. J lost 5 bases, V lost 4 bases, and 9 bases had no gene match. As DNA, the CDR3 is TGTGCCAGCAGTGGGAATAGCGGGGGGGCCGGGGAGACCCAGTACTTC. It specifies CASSGNSGGAGETQYF.

The chain couples TRBV7-9 to TRBJ2-2, with 8 bases aligning to TRBD1. Trimming at V came to 5 bases and at J to 3 bases, leaving 5 bases not matched to a gene. Per the germline V gene, CDR1 is SEHNR and CDR2 is FQNEAQ (reference sequence). This CDR3 spans 15 amino acids. The CDR3: CASSLGQGHTGELFF. The CDR3 bases are TGTGCCAGCAGCCTAGGACAGGGTCACACCGGGGAGCTGTTTTTT.

The chain recombines TRBV24-1 with TRBJ2-5; 7 bases align to TRBD1. The germline CDR1 and CDR2 sequences are KGHDR and SFDVKD. Trimming at V came to 1 base and at J to 4 bases, leaving 2 bases not matched to a gene. CDR3 length: 14 residues. The CDR3 sequence: CATSDLGGAETQYF. In DNA, the CDR3 is TGTGCCACCAGTGATTTAGGGGGCGCAGAGACCCAGTACTTC.

The table lists this clone with a few counts. This chain uses TRBV7-2 with TRBJ1-6, with TRBD1 as a possible D gene (5 bases). In germline, CDR1 is SGHTA, CDR2 FQGNSA. The CDR3 totals 15 residues. The ends were cut back, 5 bases at V and 5 bases at J, with 13 bases in the middle. CDR3 sequence reads: CASSGQGANNSPLHF. The CDR3 region has the DNA TGTGCCAGCAGCGGGCAGGGTGCGAATAATTCACCCCTCCACTTT.

The chain recombines TRBV19 with TRBJ2-1; D perhaps matches TRBD2 (5 bases). The ends were cut back, 7 bases at V and 0 bases at J, with 10 bases in the middle. Germline V gene lookup returns CDR1 LNHDA and CDR2 SQIVND (reference sequence). CDR3 length: 14 amino acids. The DNA of the CDR3 is TGTGCCAGTATGCGGGTGGGCTCCTACAATGAGCAGTTCTTC. Its translation: CASMRVGSYNEQFF.